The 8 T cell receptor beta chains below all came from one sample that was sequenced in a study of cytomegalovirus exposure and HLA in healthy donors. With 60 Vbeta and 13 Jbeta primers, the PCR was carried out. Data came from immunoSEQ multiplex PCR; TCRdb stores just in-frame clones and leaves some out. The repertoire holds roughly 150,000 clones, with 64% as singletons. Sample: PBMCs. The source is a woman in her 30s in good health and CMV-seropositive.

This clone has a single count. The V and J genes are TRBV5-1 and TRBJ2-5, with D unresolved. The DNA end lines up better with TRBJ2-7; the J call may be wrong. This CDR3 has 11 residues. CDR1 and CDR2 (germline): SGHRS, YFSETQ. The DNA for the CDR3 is TGCGCCAGCAGCTTAAATTACGAGCAGTACTTC. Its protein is CASSLNYEQYF.

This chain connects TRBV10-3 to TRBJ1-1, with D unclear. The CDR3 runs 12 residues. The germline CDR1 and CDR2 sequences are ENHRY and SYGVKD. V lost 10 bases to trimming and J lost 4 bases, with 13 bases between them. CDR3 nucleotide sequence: TGTGCCAGTGAGGGAGCGGGCACTGAAGCTTTCTTT. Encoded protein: CASEGAGTEAFF.

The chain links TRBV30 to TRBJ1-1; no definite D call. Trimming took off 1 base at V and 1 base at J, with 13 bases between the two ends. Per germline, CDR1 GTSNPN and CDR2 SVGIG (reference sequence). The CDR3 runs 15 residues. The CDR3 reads CAWSAPGISNTEAFF. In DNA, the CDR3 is TGTGCCTGGAGTGCCCCAGGCATCTCGAACACTGAAGCTTTCTTT.

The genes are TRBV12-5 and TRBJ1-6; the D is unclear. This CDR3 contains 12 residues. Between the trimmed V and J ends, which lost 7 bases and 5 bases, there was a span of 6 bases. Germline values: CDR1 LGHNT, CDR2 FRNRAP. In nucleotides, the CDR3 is TGTGCTAGTGCAATAGATAATTCACCCCTCCACTTT. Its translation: CASAIDNSPLHF.

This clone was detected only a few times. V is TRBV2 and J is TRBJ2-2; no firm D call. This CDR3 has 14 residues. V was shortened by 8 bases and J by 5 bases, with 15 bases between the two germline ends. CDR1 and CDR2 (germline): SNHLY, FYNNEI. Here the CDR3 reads CASRVVGVTGELFF. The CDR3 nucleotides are TGTGCCAGCCGGGTAGTCGGTGTAACCGGGGAGCTGTTTTTT.

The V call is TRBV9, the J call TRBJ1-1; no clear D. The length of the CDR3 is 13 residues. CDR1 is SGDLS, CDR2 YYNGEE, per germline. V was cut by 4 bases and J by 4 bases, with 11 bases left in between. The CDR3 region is CASSTGFFTEAFF. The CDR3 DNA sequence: TGTGCCAGCAGCACCGGGTTCTTCACTGAAGCTTTCTTT. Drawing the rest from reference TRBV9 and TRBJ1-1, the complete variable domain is DSGVTQTPKHLITATGQRVTLRCSPRSGDLSVYWYQQSLDQGLQFLIQYYNGEERAKGNILERFSAQQFPDLHSELNLSSLELGDSALYFCASSTGFFTEAFFGQGTRLTVV.

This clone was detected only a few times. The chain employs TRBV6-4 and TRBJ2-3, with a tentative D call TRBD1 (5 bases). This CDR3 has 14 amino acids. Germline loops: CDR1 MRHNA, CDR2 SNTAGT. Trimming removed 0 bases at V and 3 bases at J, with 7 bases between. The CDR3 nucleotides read TGTGCCAGCAGTGACTCGGACACGACAGATACGCAGTATTTT. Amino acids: CASSDSDTTDTQYF.

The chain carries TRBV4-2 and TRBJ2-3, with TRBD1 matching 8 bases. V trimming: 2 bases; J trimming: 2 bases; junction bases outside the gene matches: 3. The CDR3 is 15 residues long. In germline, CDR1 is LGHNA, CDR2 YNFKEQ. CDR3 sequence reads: CASSQPTGATDTQYF. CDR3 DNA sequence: TGTGCCAGCAGCCAACCGACAGGGGCCACAGATACGCAGTATTTT.